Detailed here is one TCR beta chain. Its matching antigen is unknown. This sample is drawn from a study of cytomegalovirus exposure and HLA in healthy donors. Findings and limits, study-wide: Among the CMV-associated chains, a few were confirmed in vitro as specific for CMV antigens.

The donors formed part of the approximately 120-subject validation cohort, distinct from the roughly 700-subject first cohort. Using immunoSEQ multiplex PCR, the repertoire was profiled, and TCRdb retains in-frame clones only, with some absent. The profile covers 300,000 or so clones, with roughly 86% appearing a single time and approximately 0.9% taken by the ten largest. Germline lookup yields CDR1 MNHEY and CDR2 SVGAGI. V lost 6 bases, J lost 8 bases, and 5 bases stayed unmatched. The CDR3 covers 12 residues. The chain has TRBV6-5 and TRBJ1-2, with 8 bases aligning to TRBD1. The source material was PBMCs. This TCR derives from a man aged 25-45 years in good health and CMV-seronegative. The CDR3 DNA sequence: TGTGCCAGCAGGGTGACAGGGGCCGGCTACACCTTC. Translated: CASRVTGAGYTF.